Following are 19 T cell receptor beta chains from one sample sequenced in a study of untreated major depressive disorder. TCRdb's table, derived via immunoSEQ multiplex PCR, lists solely in-frame clones and lacks some. The table shows 20,000 or so clones, with 85% to 90% occurring only once. Material: CD4+ T cells from PBMCs. The receptors originated from a woman aged 25 to 39 in good health.

The chain recombines TRBV29-1 with TRBJ2-7; TRBD2 is a possible D gene (5 bases). CDR3 length: 12 amino acids. The ends were cut back, 1 base at V and 2 bases at J, with 6 bases in the middle. Germline V gives CDR1 SQVTM, CDR2 ANQGSEA. DNA for the CDR3: TGCAGCGTTGAAGTCGGGACCTACGAGCAGTACTTC. Amino acids: CSVEVGTYEQYF.

This clone appeared a few times. The genes are TRBV5-1 and TRBJ2-3, with no clear D. The CDR3 contains 11 residues. Germline V gene sequence: CDR1 SGHRS, CDR2 YFSETQ. Trimming shortened V by 4 bases and J by 3 bases, and 3 bases separated the two germline ends. This chain's CDR3 is CASSATDTQYF. The CDR3 nucleotides are TGCGCCAGCAGCGCTACAGATACGCAGTATTTT. Variable domain in full (rest from reference TRBV5-1 and TRBJ2-3): KAGVTQTPRYLIKTRGQQVTLSCSPISGHRSVSWYQQTPGQGLQFLFEYFSETQRNKGNFPGRFSGRQFSNSRSEMNVSTLELGDSALYLCASSATDTQYFGPGTRLTVL.

This clone occurred once. The chain uses TRBV28 and TRBJ2-7, with TRBD2 matching over 8 bases. Per the germline V gene, CDR1 is MDHEN and CDR2 is SYDVKM. The CDR3 contains 16 residues. J was trimmed by 2 bases and V by 6 bases; bases with no gene match: 12. CDR3 region: CASSDSVREATYEQYF. CDR3 sequence (DNA): TGTGCCAGCAGCGACTCCGTGCGGGAGGCGACCTACGAGCAGTACTTC. Filled out from reference TRBV28 and TRBJ2-7, the complete variable domain reads DVKVTQSSRYLVKRTGEKVFLECVQDMDHENMFWYRQDPGLGLRLIYFSYDVKMKEKGDIPEGYSVSREKKERFSLILESASTNQTSMYLCASSDSVREATYEQYFGPGTRLTVT.

This sequence joins TRBV20-1 and TRBJ2-7; D not resolved. CDR1 and CDR2 from the germline V gene are DFQATT and SNEGSKA (reference sequence). Trimming took 0 bases from V and 0 from J, leaving 0 bases between them. The CDR3 is 11 residues long. CDR3 sequence (DNA): TGCAGTGCTAGAGACTCCTACGAGCAGTACTTC. Translation: CSARDSYEQYF.

V gene TRBV2 combines with J gene TRBJ2-3; the match to TRBD2 covers 13 bases. J gave up 5 bases and V 6 bases, and 2 bases lay outside the gene matches. Germline CDR1 is SNHLY and CDR2 is FYNNEI. This CDR3 has 14 residues. Here the CDR3 DNA reads TGTGCCAGCAGATGGACTAGCGGGAGAGATACGCAGTATTTT. Translation gives CASRWTSGRDTQYF.

The chain uses TRBV18 and TRBJ1-1; perhaps TRBD1 as D (5 bases). The ends were cut back, 5 bases at V and 0 bases at J, with 13 bases in the middle. The germline CDR1 and CDR2 sequences are KGHSH and LQKENI. The CDR3 has 15 amino acids. CDR3 sequence (DNA): TGTGCCAGCTCATTAGGGGCCTCATTGAACACTGAAGCTTTCTTT. This codes for CASSLGASLNTEAFF.

This clone was seen a few times. This chain joins TRBV7-2 and TRBJ2-6, with TRBD2 matching over 9 bases. Trimming took 3 bases from V and 0 from J; bases not matched to a gene: 3. Looked up from germline, CDR1 is SGHTA and CDR2 is FQGNSA. The CDR3 length is 17 residues. This chain's CDR3 is CASSFGAGGSGANVLTF. The CDR3 bases are TGTGCCAGCAGCTTTGGAGCGGGGGGCTCTGGGGCCAACGTCCTGACTTTC.

J is TRBJ2-1 and V is TRBV30; 10 positions agree with TRBD1. This CDR3 has 12 amino acids. Germline V CDR1 and CDR2: GTSNPN, SVGIG (reference sequence). V was pared by 5 bases and J by 9 bases, with 4 bases of the junction left unmatched. The CDR3 nucleotides read TGTGCCTGGGACAGGGGGCCGAGTGAGCAGTTCTTC. It encodes CAWDRGPSEQFF.

This clone was seen a handful of times. The chain uses TRBV6-5 and TRBJ1-5; D is undetermined. Trimming took off 0 bases at V and 1 base at J, with 4 bases between the two ends. The length of the CDR3 is 14 residues. CDR1 is MNHEY, CDR2 SVGAGI, per germline. The CDR3 sequence: CASSYSGSNQPQHF. The CDR3 bases are TGTGCCAGCAGTTACTCGGGGAGCAATCAGCCCCAGCATTTT.

This clone came up a few times. This chain joins TRBV4-1 and TRBJ2-5, with 11 positions matching TRBD2. The CDR3 spans 16 residues. V was pared by 1 base and J by 5 bases, with 6 bases of the junction left unmatched. Germline CDR1 reads MGHRA; CDR2 reads YSYEKL. The CDR3 DNA sequence: TGCGCCAGCAGCCAAGCTACTAGCGGGAGCCGGGAGACCCAGTACTTC. This sequence encodes CASSQATSGSRETQYF.

The chain joins TRBV6-6 to TRBJ2-7, with TRBD2 matching over 14 bases. The CDR3 extends over 15 amino acids. CDR1 and CDR2 (germline): MNHNY, SVGAGI (reference sequence). J lost 2 bases, V lost 6 bases, and 3 bases had no gene match. The CDR3, as DNA: TGTGCCAGCAGACCGACTAGCGGGAGGGCCTACGAGCAGTACTTC. This encodes CASRPTSGRAYEQYF.

V usage is TRBV2 and J usage is TRBJ2-7; possible D gene TRBD1, 5 bases. V lost 5 bases and J lost 6, with 20 bases in between. CDR3 length: 15 amino acids. The V gene's germline CDR1 is SNHLY and CDR2 FYNNEI. CDR3 sequence (DNA): TGTGCCAGCAGTTACAGGTTCCTCTCACGTAGCGAGCAGTACTTC. This gives the protein CASSYRFLSRSEQYF.

This chain uses TRBV10-2 with TRBJ1-5; possible D gene TRBD1, 5 bases. Trimming removed 4 bases at V and 7 bases at J, with 11 bases between. CDR1 WSHSY and CDR2 SAAADI come from the germline V gene. The CDR3 sequence is 13 residues long. The CDR3 loop reads CASSAGGGQPQHF. CDR3 nucleotide sequence: TGCGCCAGCAGTGCCGGGGGTGGGCAGCCCCAGCATTTT.

The chain recombines TRBV18 with TRBJ1-6, with D uncertain. The ends were cut back, 6 bases at V and 3 bases at J, with 9 bases in the middle. CDR1 is KGHSH and CDR2 is LQKENI in the germline V gene. This CDR3 has 14 residues. CDR3: CASSPPGYNSPLHF. CDR3 in DNA: TGTGCCAGCTCCCCTCCCGGCTATAATTCACCCCTCCACTTT.

The chain employs TRBV19 and TRBJ1-2, with 7 bases identical to TRBD1. Unmatched junction bases numbered 8, after V lost 5 bases and J lost 2 bases. The germline V gene has CDR1 LNHDA and CDR2 SQIVND (reference sequence). This CDR3 has 15 residues. The CDR3 loop is CASSSTGNLNYGYTF. In nucleotides, the CDR3 is TGTGCCAGTAGTTCGACAGGGAACCTCAACTATGGCTACACCTTC. The variable domain in full, completed from reference TRBV19 and TRBJ1-2, reads DGGITQSPKYLFRKEGQNVTLSCEQNLNHDAMYWYRQDPGQGLRLIYYSQIVNDFQKGDIAEGYSVSREKKESFPLTVTSAQKNPTAFYLCASSSTGNLNYGYTFGSGTRLTVV.

The chain couples TRBV5-6 to TRBJ1-1; possibly TRBD1 for D (6 bases). This CDR3 region has 13 residues. V gave up 3 bases and J gave up 7 bases, with 13 bases separating them. Germline lookup yields CDR1 SGHDT and CDR2 YYEEEE. The CDR3 sequence: CASSYEGGFEAFF. CDR3 DNA sequence: TGTGCCAGCAGCTACGAGGGGGGCTTTGAAGCTTTCTTT. The full variable domain, its missing parts supplied by reference TRBV5-6 and TRBJ1-1, is DAGVTQSPTHLIKTRGQQVTLRCSPKSGHDTVSWYQQALGQGPQFIFQYYEEEERQRGNFPDRFSGHQFPNYSSELNVNALLLGDSALYLCASSYEGGFEAFFGQGTRLTVV.

The chain joins TRBV5-1 to TRBJ2-7; TRBD2 aligns across 9 bases. Germline-derived CDR1 and CDR2 are SGHRS and YFSETQ. This CDR3 has 14 residues. The V segment lost 2 bases and the J segment 3 bases; nucleotides outside the gene matches: 3. The CDR3 DNA reads TGCGCCAGCAGCTTTAGCGGGAGTAACTACGAGCAGTACTTC. Translation: CASSFSGSNYEQYF.

The chain joins TRBV28 to TRBJ2-7; 10 nucleotides align to TRBD2. CDR3 length: 15 residues. Germline V gene sequence: CDR1 MDHEN, CDR2 SYDVKM. With 4 bases clipped from V and 4 bases from J, the junction kept 7 bases outside the gene matches. The CDR3 is CASSSSLAGKYEQYF. The CDR3 DNA sequence: TGTGCCAGCAGTTCCTCACTAGCGGGAAAATACGAGCAGTACTTC.

This chain connects TRBV5-6 to TRBJ1-1; possible D gene TRBD1, 6 bases. This CDR3 contains 15 residues. Germline-derived CDR1 and CDR2 are SGHDT and YYEEEE. The V end was cut by 2 bases, the J end by 5 bases, with 16 bases between. In nucleotides, the CDR3 is TGTGCCAGCAGCTTTGACACAGGGAAGGGTACTGAAGCTTTCTTT. Protein sequence: CASSFDTGKGTEAFF.